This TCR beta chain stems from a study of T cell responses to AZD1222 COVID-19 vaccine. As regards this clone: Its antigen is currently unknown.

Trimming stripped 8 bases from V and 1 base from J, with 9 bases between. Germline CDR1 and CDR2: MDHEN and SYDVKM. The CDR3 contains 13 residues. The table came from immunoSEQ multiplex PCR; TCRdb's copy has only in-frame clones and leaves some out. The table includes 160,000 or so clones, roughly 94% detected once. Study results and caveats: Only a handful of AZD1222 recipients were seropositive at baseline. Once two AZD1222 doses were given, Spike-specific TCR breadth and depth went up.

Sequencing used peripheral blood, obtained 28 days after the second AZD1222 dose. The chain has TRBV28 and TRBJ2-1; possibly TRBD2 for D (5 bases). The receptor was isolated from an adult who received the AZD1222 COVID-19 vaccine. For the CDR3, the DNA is TGTGCCAGCCTTCGACTATCCTACAATGAGCAGTTCTTC. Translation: CASLRLSYNEQFF.